The clone carrying this TCR beta chain showed up just a few times. CDR1 and CDR2 (germline): KGHSH, LQKENI. There are 17 residues in the CDR3. V was shortened by 0 bases and J by 1 base, with 12 bases between the two germline ends. Sequencing used immunoSEQ multiplex PCR; TCRdb keeps in-frame clones, though not all of them. The sample contains approximately 49,000 clones, under 90% of which appear only once. Patients from Seattle were sampled longitudinally, starting during active infection. The source of the sample is a study of blood T cell repertoires in COVID-19. Study-wide background: Samples of COVID-19 (acute and convalescent) were obtained from the United States, Italy and Spain.

This sequence originates from a woman aged 80 or over with COVID-19, enrolled during active disease. Specimen: peripheral blood. This chain joins TRBV18 and TRBJ2-2, with D possibly matching TRBD1 (5 bases). In DNA form, the CDR3 reads TGTGCCAGCTCACCACCGCTGGGGCGAGTGAACACCGGGGAGCTGTTTTTT. Translation: CASSPPLGRVNTGELFF.